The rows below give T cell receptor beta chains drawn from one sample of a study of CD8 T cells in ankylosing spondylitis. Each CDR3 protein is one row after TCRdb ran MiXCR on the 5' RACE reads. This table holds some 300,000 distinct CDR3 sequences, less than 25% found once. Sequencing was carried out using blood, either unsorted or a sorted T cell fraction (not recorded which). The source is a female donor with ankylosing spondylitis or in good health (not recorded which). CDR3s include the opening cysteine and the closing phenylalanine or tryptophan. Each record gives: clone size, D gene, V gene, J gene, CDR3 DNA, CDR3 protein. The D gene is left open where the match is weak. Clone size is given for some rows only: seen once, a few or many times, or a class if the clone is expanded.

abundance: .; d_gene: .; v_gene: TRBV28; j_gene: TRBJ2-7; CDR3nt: TGTGCCAGCAGACCCTCGGTGAGGCGCGAGCAGTACTTC; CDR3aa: CASRPSVRREQYF
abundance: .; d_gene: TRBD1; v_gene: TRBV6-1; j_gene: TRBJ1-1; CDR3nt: TGTGCCAGCAGCAAGACAGGGGTTAATGTGGCTTTCTTT; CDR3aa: CASSKTGVNVAFF
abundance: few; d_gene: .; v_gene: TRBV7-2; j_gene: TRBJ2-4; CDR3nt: TGTGCCAGCGGGGTAGCCAAAAACATTCAGTACTTC; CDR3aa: CASGVAKNIQYF
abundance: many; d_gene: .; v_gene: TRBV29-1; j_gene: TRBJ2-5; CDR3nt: TGCAGCGTTGAAGATTCGGGGACCCAGTACTTC; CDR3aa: CSVEDSGTQYF
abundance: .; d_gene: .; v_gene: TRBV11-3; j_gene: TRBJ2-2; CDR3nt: TGTGCCAGCAGCCTATCCCCGGTGGCAGGGGAGCTGTTTTTT; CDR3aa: CASSLSPVAGELFF
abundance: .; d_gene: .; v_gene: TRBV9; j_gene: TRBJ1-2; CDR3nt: TGTGCCAGCAGCGGGGGTCTGTTCTATGGCTACACCTTC; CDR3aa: CASSGGLFYGYTF
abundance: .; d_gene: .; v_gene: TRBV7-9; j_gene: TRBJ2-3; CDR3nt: TGTGCCAGCAGCTTCCTAATCGGTGCTAGCACAGATACGCAGTATTTT; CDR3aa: CASSFLIGASTDTQYF
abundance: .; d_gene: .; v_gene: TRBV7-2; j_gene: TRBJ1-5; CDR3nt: TGTGCCAGCAGCTCCGACGGACGGTCGAATCAGCCCCAGCATTTT; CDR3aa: CASSSDGRSNQPQHF
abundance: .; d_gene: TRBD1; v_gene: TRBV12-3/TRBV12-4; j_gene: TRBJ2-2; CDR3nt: TGTGCCAGCAGTTTGGGGCAGGGGGTTACCGGGGAGCTGTTTTTT; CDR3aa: CASSLGQGVTGELFF
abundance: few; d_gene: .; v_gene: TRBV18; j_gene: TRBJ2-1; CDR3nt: TGTGCCAGCTCACCACTCGGAGGTAATGTTGATGAGCAGTTCTTC; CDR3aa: CASSPLGGNVDEQFF
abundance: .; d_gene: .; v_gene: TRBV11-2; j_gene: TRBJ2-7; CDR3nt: TGTGCCAGCAGCCCCTTCGGCGGGACAGTCTCCTACGAGCAGTACTTC; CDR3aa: CASSPFGGTVSYEQYF
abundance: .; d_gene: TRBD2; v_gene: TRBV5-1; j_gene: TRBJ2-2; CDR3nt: TGCGCCCTCGGTGAAAAGGGCGGACTAGCGGGAGCCGGGGAGCTGTTTTTT; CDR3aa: CALGEKGGLAGAGELFF
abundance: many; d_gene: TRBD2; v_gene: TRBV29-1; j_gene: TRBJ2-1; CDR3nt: TGCAGCGTTGGGCTAGCGGGAGGGTTTGAGCAGTTCTTC; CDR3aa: CSVGLAGGFEQFF
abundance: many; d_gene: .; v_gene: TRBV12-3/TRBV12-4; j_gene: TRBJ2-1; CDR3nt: TGTGCCAGCAGTTTATCTGGATACAATGAGCAGTTCTTC; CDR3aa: CASSLSGYNEQFF